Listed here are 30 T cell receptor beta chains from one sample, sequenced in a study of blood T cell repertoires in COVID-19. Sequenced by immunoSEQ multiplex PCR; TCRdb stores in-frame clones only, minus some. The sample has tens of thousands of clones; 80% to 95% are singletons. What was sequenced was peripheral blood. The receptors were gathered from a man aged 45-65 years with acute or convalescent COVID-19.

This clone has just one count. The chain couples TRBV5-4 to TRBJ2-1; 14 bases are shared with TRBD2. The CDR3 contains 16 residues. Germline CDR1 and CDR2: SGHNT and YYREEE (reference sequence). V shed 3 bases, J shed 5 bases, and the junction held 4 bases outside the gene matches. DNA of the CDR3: TGTGCCAGCAGCTCGGGACTAGCGGGGGTCAACAATGAGCAGTTCTTC. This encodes CASSSGLAGVNNEQFF.

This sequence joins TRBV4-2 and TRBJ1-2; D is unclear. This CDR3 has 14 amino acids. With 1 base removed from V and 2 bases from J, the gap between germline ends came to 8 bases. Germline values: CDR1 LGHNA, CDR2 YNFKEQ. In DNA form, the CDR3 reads TGTGCCAGCAGCCAAGTCAGTGCCAACTATGGCTACACCTTC. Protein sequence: CASSQVSANYGYTF.

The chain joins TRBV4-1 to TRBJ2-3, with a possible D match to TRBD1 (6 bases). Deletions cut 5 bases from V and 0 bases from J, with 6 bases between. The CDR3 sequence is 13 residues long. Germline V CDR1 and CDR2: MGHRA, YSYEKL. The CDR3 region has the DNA TGCGCCAGCAGCAGGGGGAGCACAGATACGCAGTATTTT. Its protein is CASSRGSTDTQYF.

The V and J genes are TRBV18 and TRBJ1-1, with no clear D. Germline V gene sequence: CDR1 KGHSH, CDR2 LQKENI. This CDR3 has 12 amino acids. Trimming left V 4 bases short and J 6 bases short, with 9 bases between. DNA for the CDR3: TGTGCCAGCTCACTAGCGGAGGCTGAAGCTTTCTTT. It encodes CASSLAEAEAFF.

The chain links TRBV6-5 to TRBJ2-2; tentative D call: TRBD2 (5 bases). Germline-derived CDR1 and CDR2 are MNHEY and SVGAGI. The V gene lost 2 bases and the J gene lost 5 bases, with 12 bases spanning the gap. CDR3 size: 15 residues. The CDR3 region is CASSYRGSGTGELFF. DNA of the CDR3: TGTGCCAGCAGTTACCGAGGGTCCGGGACCGGGGAGCTGTTTTTT.

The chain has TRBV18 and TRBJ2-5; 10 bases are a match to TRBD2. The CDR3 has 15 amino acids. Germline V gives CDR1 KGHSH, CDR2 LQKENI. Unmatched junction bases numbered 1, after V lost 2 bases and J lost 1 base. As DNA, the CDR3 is TGTGCCAGCTCACCATTAGCGGGGGGCCAAGAGACCCAGTACTTC. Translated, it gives CASSPLAGGQETQYF.

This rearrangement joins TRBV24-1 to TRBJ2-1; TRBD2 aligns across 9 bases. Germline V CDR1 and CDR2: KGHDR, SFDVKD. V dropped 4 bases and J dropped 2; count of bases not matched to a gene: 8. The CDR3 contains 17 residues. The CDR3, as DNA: TGTGCCACCAGTGACGACACCCCTAGCGGGGCCTACAATGAGCAGTTCTTC. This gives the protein CATSDDTPSGAYNEQFF.

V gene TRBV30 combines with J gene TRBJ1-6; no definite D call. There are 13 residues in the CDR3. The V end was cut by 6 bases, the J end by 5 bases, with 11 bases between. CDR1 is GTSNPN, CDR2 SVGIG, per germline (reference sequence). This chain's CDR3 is CACRGEHNSPLHF. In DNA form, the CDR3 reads TGTGCCTGCCGCGGGGAGCATAATTCACCCCTCCACTTT.

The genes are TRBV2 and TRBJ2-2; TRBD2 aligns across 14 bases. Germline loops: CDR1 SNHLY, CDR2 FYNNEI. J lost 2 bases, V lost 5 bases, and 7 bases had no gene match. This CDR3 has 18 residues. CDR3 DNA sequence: TGTGCCAGCAGTCGCCCGGGACTAGCGGGGGTTAACACCGGGGAGCTGTTTTTT. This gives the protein CASSRPGLAGVNTGELFF.

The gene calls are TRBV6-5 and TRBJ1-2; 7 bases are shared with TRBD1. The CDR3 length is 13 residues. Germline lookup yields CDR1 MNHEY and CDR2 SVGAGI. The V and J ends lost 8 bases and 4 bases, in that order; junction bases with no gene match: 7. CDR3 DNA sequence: TGTGCCAGCCGTATAGACAGGGTCTATGGCTACACCTTC. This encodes CASRIDRVYGYTF.

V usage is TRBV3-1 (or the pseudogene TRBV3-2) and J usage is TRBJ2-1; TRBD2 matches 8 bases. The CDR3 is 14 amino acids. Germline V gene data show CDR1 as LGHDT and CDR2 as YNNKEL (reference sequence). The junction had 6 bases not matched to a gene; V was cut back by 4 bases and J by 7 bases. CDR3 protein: CASSRVAGSNEQFF. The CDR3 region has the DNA TGTGCCAGCAGCCGGGTAGCGGGGAGTAATGAGCAGTTCTTC.

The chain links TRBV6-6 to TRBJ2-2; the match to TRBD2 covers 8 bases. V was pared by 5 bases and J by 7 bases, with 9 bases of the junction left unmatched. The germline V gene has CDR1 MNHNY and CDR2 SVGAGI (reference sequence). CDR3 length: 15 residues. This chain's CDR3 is CASSGAGGISGELFF. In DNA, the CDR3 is TGTGCCAGCAGTGGCGCGGGGGGAATAAGCGGGGAGCTGTTTTTT.

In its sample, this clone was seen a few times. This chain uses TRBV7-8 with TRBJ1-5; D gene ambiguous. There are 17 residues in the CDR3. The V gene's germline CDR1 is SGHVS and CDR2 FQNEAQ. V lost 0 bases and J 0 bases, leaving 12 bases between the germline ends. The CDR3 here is CASSLASNPTSNQPQHF. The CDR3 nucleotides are TGTGCCAGCAGCTTAGCTTCGAATCCTACTAGCAATCAGCCCCAGCATTTT.

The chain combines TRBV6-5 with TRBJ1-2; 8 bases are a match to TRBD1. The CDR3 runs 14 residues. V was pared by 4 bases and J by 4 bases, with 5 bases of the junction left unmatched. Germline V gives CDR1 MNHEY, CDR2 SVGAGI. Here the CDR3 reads CASSSGTGFYGYTF. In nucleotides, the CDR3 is TGTGCCAGCAGTTCCGGGACAGGATTCTATGGCTACACCTTC.

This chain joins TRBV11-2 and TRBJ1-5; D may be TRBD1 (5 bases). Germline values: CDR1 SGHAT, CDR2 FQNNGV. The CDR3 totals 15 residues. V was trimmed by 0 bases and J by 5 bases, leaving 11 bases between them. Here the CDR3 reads CASSLDSTRDQPQHF. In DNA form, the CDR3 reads TGTGCCAGCAGCTTAGACAGCACCAGGGATCAGCCCCAGCATTTT.

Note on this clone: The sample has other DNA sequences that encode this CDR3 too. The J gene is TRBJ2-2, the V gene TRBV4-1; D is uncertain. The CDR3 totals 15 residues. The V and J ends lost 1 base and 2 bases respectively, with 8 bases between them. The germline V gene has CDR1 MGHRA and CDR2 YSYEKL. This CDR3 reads CASSQAGRNTGELFF. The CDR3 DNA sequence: TGCGCCAGCAGCCAAGCGGGTCGAAACACCGGGGAGCTGTTTTTT.

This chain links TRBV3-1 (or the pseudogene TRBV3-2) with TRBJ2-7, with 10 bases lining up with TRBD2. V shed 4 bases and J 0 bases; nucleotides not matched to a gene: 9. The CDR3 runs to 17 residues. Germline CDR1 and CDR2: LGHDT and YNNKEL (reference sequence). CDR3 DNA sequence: TGTGCCAGCAGCCTCAGCCCTAGCGGGGGCCTCTCCTACGAGCAGTACTTC. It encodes CASSLSPSGGLSYEQYF.

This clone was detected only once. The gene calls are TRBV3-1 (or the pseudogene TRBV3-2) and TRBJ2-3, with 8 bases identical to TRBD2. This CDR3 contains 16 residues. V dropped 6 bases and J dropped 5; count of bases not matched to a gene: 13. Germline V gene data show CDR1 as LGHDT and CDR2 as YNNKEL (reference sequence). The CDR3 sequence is CASRRRGATGGDTQYF. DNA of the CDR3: TGTGCCAGCAGACGGCGGGGGGCGACCGGGGGAGATACGCAGTATTTT.

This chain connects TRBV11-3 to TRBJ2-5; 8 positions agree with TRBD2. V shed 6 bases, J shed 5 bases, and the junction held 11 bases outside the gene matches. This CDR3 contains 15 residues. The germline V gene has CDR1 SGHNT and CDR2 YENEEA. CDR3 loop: CASSSNGGADETQYF. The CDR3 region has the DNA TGTGCCAGCAGTAGTAACGGGGGGGCCGATGAGACCCAGTACTTC.

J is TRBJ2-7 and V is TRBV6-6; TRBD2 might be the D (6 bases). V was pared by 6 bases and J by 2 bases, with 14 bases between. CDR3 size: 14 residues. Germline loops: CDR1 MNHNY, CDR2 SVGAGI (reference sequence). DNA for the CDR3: TGTGCCAGCAGGTTTCTCAGGGAGGCCTACGAGCAGTACTTC. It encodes CASRFLREAYEQYF.

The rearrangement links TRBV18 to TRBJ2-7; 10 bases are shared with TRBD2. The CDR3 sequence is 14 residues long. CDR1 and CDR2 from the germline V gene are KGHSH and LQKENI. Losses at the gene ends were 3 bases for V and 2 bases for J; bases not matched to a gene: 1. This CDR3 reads CASSPSGGAYEQYF. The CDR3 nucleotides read TGTGCCAGCTCACCGAGCGGGGGGGCCTACGAGCAGTACTTC. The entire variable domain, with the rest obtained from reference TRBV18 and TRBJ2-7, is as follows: NAGVMQNPRHLVRRRGQEARLRCSPMKGHSHVYWYRQLPEEGLKFMVYLQKENIIDESGMPKERFSAEFPKEGPSILRIQQVVRGDSAAYFCASSPSGGAYEQYFGPGTRLTVT.

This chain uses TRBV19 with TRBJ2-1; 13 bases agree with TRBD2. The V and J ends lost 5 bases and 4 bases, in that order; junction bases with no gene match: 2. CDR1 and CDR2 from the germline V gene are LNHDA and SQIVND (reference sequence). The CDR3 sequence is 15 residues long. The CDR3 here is CASSRTSGGYNEQFF. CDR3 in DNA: TGTGCCAGTAGTCGGACTAGCGGGGGTTACAATGAGCAGTTCTTC.

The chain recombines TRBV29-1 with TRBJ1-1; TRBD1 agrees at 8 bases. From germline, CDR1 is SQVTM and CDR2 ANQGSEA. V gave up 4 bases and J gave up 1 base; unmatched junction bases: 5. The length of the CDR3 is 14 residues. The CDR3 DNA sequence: TGCAGCGTTGTTTGGACAGGGACGAACACTGAAGCTTTCTTT. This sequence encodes CSVVWTGTNTEAFF.

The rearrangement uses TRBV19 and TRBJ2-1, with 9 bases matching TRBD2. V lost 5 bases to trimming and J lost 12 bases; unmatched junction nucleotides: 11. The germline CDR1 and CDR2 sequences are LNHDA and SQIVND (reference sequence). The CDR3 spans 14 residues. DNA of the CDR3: TGTGCCAGTAGTCTAGCGGGGTCGCGGCTGTGGCAGTTCTTC. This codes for CASSLAGSRLWQFF.

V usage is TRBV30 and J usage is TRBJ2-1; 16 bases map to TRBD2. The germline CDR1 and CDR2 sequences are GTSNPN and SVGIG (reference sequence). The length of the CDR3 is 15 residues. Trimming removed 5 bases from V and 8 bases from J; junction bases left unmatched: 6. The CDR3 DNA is TGTGCCTGGGCGGGACTAGCGGGGGGGAGCGATGAGCAGTTCTTC. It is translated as CAWAGLAGGSDEQFF.

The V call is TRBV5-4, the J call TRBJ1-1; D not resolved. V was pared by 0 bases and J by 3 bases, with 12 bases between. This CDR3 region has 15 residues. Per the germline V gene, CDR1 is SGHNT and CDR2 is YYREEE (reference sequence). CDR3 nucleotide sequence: TGTGCCAGCAGCTTGGCCGGCGGCGGAGACACTGAAGCTTTCTTT. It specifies CASSLAGGGDTEAFF.

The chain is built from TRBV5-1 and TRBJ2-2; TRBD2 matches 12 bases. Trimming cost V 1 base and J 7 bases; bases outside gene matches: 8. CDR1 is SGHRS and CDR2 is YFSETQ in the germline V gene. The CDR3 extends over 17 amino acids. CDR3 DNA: TGCGCCAGCAGCTTGAAACTAGCGGGGGGAGAGATCGGGGAGCTGTTTTTT. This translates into CASSLKLAGGEIGELFF.

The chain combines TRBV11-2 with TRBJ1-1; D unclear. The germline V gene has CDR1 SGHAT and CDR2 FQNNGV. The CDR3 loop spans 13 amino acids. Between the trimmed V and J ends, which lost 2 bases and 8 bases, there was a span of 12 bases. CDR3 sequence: CASSLTVAGEAFF. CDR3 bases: TGTGCCAGCAGCTTAACTGTCGCAGGAGAAGCTTTCTTT.

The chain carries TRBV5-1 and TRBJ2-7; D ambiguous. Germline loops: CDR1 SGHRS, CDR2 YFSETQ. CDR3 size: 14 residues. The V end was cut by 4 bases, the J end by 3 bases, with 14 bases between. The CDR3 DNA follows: TGCGCCAGCAGCCCCGGTTTAGTTGTCTACGAGCAGTACTTC. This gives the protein CASSPGLVVYEQYF.

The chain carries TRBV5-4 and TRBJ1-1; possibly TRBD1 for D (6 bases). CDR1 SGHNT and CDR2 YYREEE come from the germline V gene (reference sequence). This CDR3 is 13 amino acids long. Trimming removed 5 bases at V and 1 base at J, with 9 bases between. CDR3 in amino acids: CASRLQGNTEAFF. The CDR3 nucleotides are TGTGCCAGCAGGCTACAGGGGAACACTGAAGCTTTCTTT.